This T cell receptor (beta chain) was recovered during a study of blood T cell repertoires in COVID-19. Repertoires were generated with immunoSEQ multiplex PCR, while TCRdb's copy carries only in-frame clones and drops some. The sample records 250,000 to 350,000 clones, 87% being singletons. Germline V gives CDR1 MNHNS, CDR2 SASEGT. Trimming removed 4 bases at V and 3 bases at J, with 16 bases between. This CDR3 comprises 16 residues. V is TRBV6-1 and J is TRBJ1-5; D ambiguous. The material sequenced was peripheral blood. The sequence was obtained from a man aged 18 to 35 with active or convalescent COVID-19. The CDR3 spells CASSGPGSLPNQPQHF. CDR3 bases: TGTGCCAGCAGTGGGCCAGGATCTCTCCCCAATCAGCCCCAGCATTTT.